Sequencing of this TCR beta chain was carried out in a study of T cell repertoires in cytomegalovirus infection. Whole-study findings and limits: HLA-C-restricted CMV-specific TCR beta clonotypes prevailed in the ex vivo response.

Via MiXCR, TCRdb re-called the reads, giving one row per CDR3 protein. The table records 150,000 to 200,000 distinct CDR3 sequences, about a tenth of them present only once. Germline V CDR1 and CDR2: SGHTA, FQGNSA. V was cut by 2 bases and J by 6 bases, with 7 bases left in between. The CDR3 has 12 residues. This clonotype was seen repeatedly, ten times or more. Its antigen is as yet unknown. The TCR sequence derives from a human donor in good health (CMV status not recorded). Some clones in this sample may be carry-over from other donors' samples. The chain employs TRBV7-2 and TRBJ1-1; D not certain. The sample taken for sequencing was PBMCs. The chain's CDR3 is CASSLKQSEAFF. In nucleotides, the CDR3 is TGTGCCAGCAGCTTAAAACAGTCTGAAGCTTTCTTT.